Here is one T cell receptor beta chain with its context. This table comes from immunoSEQ multiplex PCR, and its TCRdb copy is limited to in-frame clones, with some not included. The table has under 2,000,000 clones, less than 95% seen once. This sample was included in a study of shared clonotypes between healthy human individuals. The CDR3 runs 15 residues. The V end was cut by 2 bases, the J end by 0 bases, with 11 bases between. The V gene's germline CDR1 is SNHLY and CDR2 FYNNEI. Positive CCR7 selection of CD45RO-negative cells yielded the naive CD8 cells, and terminally differentiated effector memory CD45RA+ cells were excluded. All donors were Caucasian adults living in Nashville, Tennessee.

The V and J genes are TRBV2 and TRBJ2-7; D might be TRBD1 or TRBD2, each matching 5 bases. This receptor was taken from a man between 18 and 29 years old in good health. Sequences were obtained from naive CD8+ T cells sorted from blood. The CDR3 reads CASSEIWGSSYEQYF. The CDR3 nucleotides are TGTGCCAGCAGTGAAATCTGGGGGAGCTCCTACGAGCAGTACTTC.